This passage covers 29 T cell receptor beta chains from one sample sequenced in a study of tumor-infiltrating lymphocytes in glioblastoma multiforme. Multiple V-beta primers and a C-beta primer amplified TCRB from RNA. MiXCR, applied by TCRdb to the multiplex PCR reads, yields one record per CDR3 protein. Among fewer than 25,000 distinct CDR3 sequences listed, 65% to 80% were seen once. Sequencing was performed on peripheral blood. The receptors originated from a male donor with glioblastoma.

The V and J genes are TRBV11-3 and TRBJ2-5; D remains unclear. Germline V lookup: CDR1 SGHNT, CDR2 YENEEA. Trimming shortened V by 2 bases and J by 7 bases, and 11 bases separated the two germline ends. The CDR3 totals 13 residues. CDR3 amino acids: CASSLMGMTTQYF. CDR3 DNA: TGTGCCAGCAGCTTAATGGGGATGACGACCCAGTACTTC.

This clonotype is termed large. The CDR3 protein is CASSLAPYSGNTIYF. CDR3 coding DNA: TGTGCCAGCAGCTTAGCCCCCTACTCTGGAAACACCATATATTTT. The chain carries TRBV11-2 and TRBJ1-3; D is unclear. The CDR3 is made up of 15 amino acids. CDR1 and CDR2 (germline): SGHAT, FQNNGV. With 1 base removed from V and 0 bases from J, the gap between germline ends came to 7 bases.

On this clonotype itself: With a much larger clone just one base away, this may be a read error. The chain joins TRBV28 to TRBJ1-2; D might be TRBD1 (6 bases). The germline V gene encodes CDR1 MDHEN and CDR2 SYDVKM. CDR3 size: 11 residues. V lost 7 bases and J lost 5, with 8 bases in between. CDR3 sequence (DNA): TGTGCCAGCAAGGGGGATTATGGCTACACCTTC. This codes for CASKGDYGYTF.

This clonotype was counted ten times or more. This chain uses TRBV6-2 or TRBV6-3 with TRBJ2-3; 9 nucleotides align to TRBD2. Germline V gene lookup returns CDR1 MNHEY and CDR2 SVGEGT. With V trimmed by 6 bases and J by 2 bases, 6 bases remained unmatched. The length of the CDR3 is 15 residues. For the CDR3, the DNA is TGTGCCAGCAGGAGTATAGCGGGAGTCACAGATACGCAGTATTTT. Translating gives CASRSIAGVTDTQYF.

The rearrangement uses TRBV29-1 and TRBJ2-7; 7 bases agree with TRBD2. This CDR3 has 14 amino acids. The J segment lost 10 bases and the V segment lost 6 bases, leaving 18 bases of the junction unmatched. Germline CDR1 and CDR2: SQVTM and ANQGSEA. CDR3 loop: CSVMTSWSLGEQYF. DNA for the CDR3: TGCAGCGTCATGACTAGCTGGAGCCTCGGCGAACAGTACTTC.

The rearrangement links TRBV20-1 to TRBJ1-1; D might be TRBD1 (6 bases). CDR1 DFQATT and CDR2 SNEGSKA come from the germline V gene (reference sequence). CDR3 size: 13 residues. The V gene lost 5 bases and the J gene lost 6 bases, with 16 bases spanning the gap. CDR3 region: CSAAWDEGAEAFF. The CDR3 DNA reads as TGCAGTGCTGCTTGGGACGAGGGGGCTGAAGCTTTCTTT.

Of note for this clonotype: Given a much more abundant clone one base away, this may be a read error. The chain uses TRBV4-1 and TRBJ2-5, with TRBD2 as a possible D gene (5 bases). V was pared by 6 bases and J by 7 bases, with 18 bases between. The CDR3 totals 14 residues. Germline V lookup: CDR1 MGHRA, CDR2 YSYEKL. The CDR3 protein is CASRDSETKGTQYF. In nucleotides, the CDR3 is TGCGCCAGCAGGGACTCAGAAACCAAAGGGACCCAGTACTTC.

By share, this clonotype counts as medium-sized. The rearrangement links TRBV11-2 to TRBJ2-1; 13 positions agree with TRBD2. There are 16 residues in the CDR3. V was pared by 5 bases and J by 9 bases, with 10 bases of the junction left unmatched. Germline V gives CDR1 SGHAT, CDR2 FQNNGV. CDR3 sequence: CASSLGLAGVSPEQFF. The CDR3 DNA sequence: TGTGCCAGCAGCCTAGGACTAGCGGGAGTCAGTCCTGAGCAGTTCTTC.

V and J are TRBV6-2 or TRBV6-3 and TRBJ2-6; no clear D. The germline V gene encodes CDR1 MNHEY and CDR2 SVGEGT. V was clipped by 8 bases and J by 0 bases, with 5 bases between them. This CDR3 has 13 residues. CDR3 nucleotide sequence: TGTGCCAGCGGATTCTCTGGGGCCAACGTCCTGACTTTC. Its translation is CASGFSGANVLTF.

This chain links TRBV21-1 with TRBJ1-2. TRBV21-1 is listed as a pseudogene. The CDR3 covers 14 residues. The CDR3 DNA is TGTGCCGGCAGCAAAGACCCTTCTAACTATGGCTACACCTTC. It yields the protein CAGSKDPSNYGYTF.

This sequence joins TRBV5-6 and TRBJ1-1; D call uncertain. The germline gives CDR1 SGHDT, CDR2 YYEEEE. The germline V and J ends were trimmed by 3 bases and 3 bases, with 6 bases remaining between them. This CDR3 has 12 residues. The chain's CDR3 is CASSWRYTEAFF. Written as DNA, the CDR3 is TGTGCCAGCAGCTGGAGATACACTGAAGCTTTCTTT.

This clonotype has just a few counts. This rearrangement joins TRBV12-3 or TRBV12-4 to TRBJ2-6; 7 positions agree with TRBD2. V shed 5 bases and J 0 bases; nucleotides not matched to a gene: 13. CDR3 length: 19 residues. The CDR3 DNA is TGTGCCAGCAGTCACTCGGGCAGCGGGAAGACCTCTGGGGCCAACGTCCTGACTTTC. Translation: CASSHSGSGKTSGANVLTF.

A word on this clonotype: Germline and junction disagree at one end, which may indicate a read error. The V and J genes are TRBV11-2 and TRBJ2-3; D not resolved. Germline CDR1 SGHAT, CDR2 FQNNGV. The CDR3 extends over 15 amino acids. CDR3 residues: CTSSQWWVITDTQYF. CDR3 bases: TGTACCAGCAGCCAGTGGTGGGTTATCACAGATACGCAGTATTTT.

The chain carries TRBV10-1 and TRBJ2-5; a weak D match, TRBD1 (5 bases). Trimming pared 3 bases from V and 2 bases from J, leaving 7 bases between. The germline CDR1 and CDR2 sequences are WNHNN and SYGVQD (reference sequence). This CDR3 comprises 13 residues. The CDR3 sequence is CASSDPGQETQYF. DNA for the CDR3: TGCGCCAGCAGTGACCCAGGGCAAGAGACCCAGTACTTC.

Remarks on this clonotype: One junction end does not reproduce the germline sequence, and a read error may be involved. The rearrangement joins TRBV11-2 to TRBJ2-1; perhaps TRBD2 as D (5 bases). Germline CDR1 is SGHAT and CDR2 is FQNNGV. CDR3 size: 13 residues. The CDR3 loop reads CASSFTEGNEQFF. The DNA of the CDR3 is TGCGCCAGCAGTTTCACAGAGGGCAATGAACAGTTCTTC.

Judged by abundance, this clonotype is medium-sized (0.01 to 0.1%). The chain has TRBV4-1 and TRBJ2-7; D remains ambiguous. The V end lost 3 bases, the J end lost 6 bases, and 18 bases lay between the germline ends. This CDR3 spans 15 amino acids. Germline V gene sequence: CDR1 MGHRA, CDR2 YSYEKL. The CDR3 DNA sequence: TGCGCCAGCAGCCAGGACCTGATGGGGTCCCTCGAGCAGTACTTC. The encoded protein is CASSQDLMGSLEQYF.

This clonotype was counted once. The rearrangement links TRBV11-2 to TRBJ1-6; unclear D gene. CDR3 length equals 12 residues. CDR1 is SGHAT, CDR2 FQNNGV, per germline. The CDR3 reads CASGFTWSPLHF. The CDR3 coding sequence is TGTGCTAGCGGCTTTACCTGGTCACCCCTCCACTTT.

The V and J genes are TRBV5-1 and TRBJ2-5; D may match TRBD1 or TRBD2 (5 bases each). CDR1 SGHRS and CDR2 YFSETQ come from the germline V gene. The CDR3 runs 15 residues. With 2 bases removed from V and 1 base from J, the gap between germline ends came to 12 bases. The chain's CDR3 is CASSFGGGGQETQYF. Written as DNA, the CDR3 is TGCGCCAGCAGCTTTGGTGGGGGTGGCCAAGAGACCCAGTACTTC.

On this clonotype itself: Germline is not matched at one junction end, which may reflect a read error. The CDR3 DNA follows: TGTGCCAGCACCCAAGTTGGGACAGGCACAGATACACAGTATTTT. Residues: CASTQVGTGTDTQYF. The rearrangement links TRBV4-2 to TRBJ2-3; TRBD1 matches at 8 bases. Per the germline V gene, CDR1 is LGHNA and CDR2 is YNFKEQ. This CDR3 region has 15 residues.

The chain is built from TRBV6-5 and TRBJ2-3, with 12 bases identical to TRBD2. With V trimmed by 11 bases and J by 3 bases, 6 bases remained unmatched. This CDR3 has 14 amino acids. From germline, CDR1 is MNHEY and CDR2 SVGAGI. CDR3 residues: CAASGRVGTDTQYF. The CDR3 DNA reads TGTGCCGCTAGCGGGAGGGTCGGGACAGATACGCAGTATTTT.

This clonotype was recorded a few times. The chain uses TRBV11-2 and TRBJ2-1; unclear D gene. Germline CDR1 is SGHAT and CDR2 is FQNNGV. Trimming removed 0 bases at V and 0 bases at J, with 6 bases between. The CDR3 contains 15 residues. CDR3 loop: CASSLDISSYNEQFF. CDR3 DNA sequence: TGTGCCAGCAGCTTAGACATCAGCTCCTACAATGAGCAGTTCTTC.

By share, this clonotype ranks as large (0.1 to 1%). The chain combines TRBV11-2 with TRBJ2-7; 9 nucleotides line up with TRBD2. Germline V gives CDR1 SGHAT, CDR2 FQNNGV. Trimming at V came to 5 bases and at J to 1 base, leaving 9 bases not matched to a gene. The CDR3 sequence is 16 residues long. DNA for the CDR3: TGTGCCAGCAGCACCTTTAGCGGGAGTCAGTCCTACGAGCAGTACTTC. Encoded protein: CASSTFSGSQSYEQYF. Combining the CDR3 with reference TRBV11-2 and TRBJ2-7 gives the whole variable domain EAGVAQSPRYKIIEKRQSVAFWCNPISGHATLYWYQQILGQGPKLLIQFQNNGVVDDSQLPKDRFSAERLKGVDSTLKIQPAKLEDSAVYLCASSTFSGSQSYEQYFGPGTRLTVT.

Concerning this clonotype itself: A much larger clone differs by one base, so this may be a read error. The chain combines TRBV29-1 with TRBJ2-1; D call uncertain. CDR1 SQVTM and CDR2 ANQGSEA come from the germline V gene. V lost 7 bases to trimming and J lost 2 bases, with 18 bases between them. The CDR3 totals 15 residues. DNA of the CDR3: TGCAGCGAATTAATTCTCTCAGCCACCTACAATGAGCAGTTCTTC. This codes for CSELILSATYNEQFF.

Points on this clonotype: A read error may explain this, as a much larger clone is one base away. CDR3 loop: CADRSYNEQFF. CDR3 DNA sequence: TGTGCCGACAGGTCTTACAATGAGCAGTTCTTC. This chain links TRBV21-1 with TRBJ2-1. TRBV21-1 constitutes a pseudogene. This CDR3 contains 11 residues.

This chain uses TRBV20-1 with TRBJ2-7, with D possibly called TRBD1 or TRBD2 (5 bases each). CDR3 length: 14 residues. V dropped 3 bases and J dropped 3 bases, with 15 bases sitting between them. Germline V gives CDR1 DFQATT, CDR2 SNEGSKA (reference sequence). As DNA, the CDR3 is TGCAGTGCTAGGGAGGACAACCCCAGCTACGAGCAGTACTTC. Encoded protein: CSAREDNPSYEQYF.

Points on this clonotype: The junction departs from the called germline gene at one end, perhaps through a read error. The chain carries TRBV11-2 and TRBJ2-5, with TRBD1 identical over 10 bases. CDR3 length: 14 amino acids. Germline-derived CDR1 and CDR2 are SGHAT and FQNNGV. CDR3 sequence (DNA): TGTGCCAGCAGCTCAGGACAGGGGGAAGAGACCAAGTACTTC. Amino acid sequence: CASSSGQGEETKYF.

Comments on this clonotype: Mismatch with germline at one junction end may stem from a read error. This chain links TRBV11-2 with TRBJ1-5; D call uncertain. The CDR3 is 13 residues long. Germline CDR1 is SGHAT and CDR2 is FQNNGV. In DNA, the CDR3 is TGCGCTAGCAGCCCAACCATGGATCAGCCCCAGCATTTT. Its translation: CASSPTMDQPQHF.

The chain employs TRBV6-5 and TRBJ2-3, with no clear D. Near its end, the DNA agrees better with TRBJ1-5, so the J call may be wrong. The CDR3 is 15 residues long. Looked up from germline, CDR1 is MNHEY and CDR2 is SVGAGI. The CDR3 loop is CASSYSAQLTDTQHF. For the CDR3, the DNA is TGTGCCAGCAGTTACTCGGCACAGCTCACAGATACGCAGCATTTT.

This chain connects TRBV4-2 to TRBJ2-1, with TRBD2 as a possible D gene (6 bases). The CDR3 length is 15 residues. Germline V gene sequence: CDR1 LGHNA, CDR2 YNFKEQ. V lost 3 bases and J lost 8, with 17 bases in between. In DNA form, the CDR3 reads TGTGCCAGCAGCCAGTCCGTGGGGGGTTATGATGAGCAGTTCTTC. This codes for CASSQSVGGYDEQFF.